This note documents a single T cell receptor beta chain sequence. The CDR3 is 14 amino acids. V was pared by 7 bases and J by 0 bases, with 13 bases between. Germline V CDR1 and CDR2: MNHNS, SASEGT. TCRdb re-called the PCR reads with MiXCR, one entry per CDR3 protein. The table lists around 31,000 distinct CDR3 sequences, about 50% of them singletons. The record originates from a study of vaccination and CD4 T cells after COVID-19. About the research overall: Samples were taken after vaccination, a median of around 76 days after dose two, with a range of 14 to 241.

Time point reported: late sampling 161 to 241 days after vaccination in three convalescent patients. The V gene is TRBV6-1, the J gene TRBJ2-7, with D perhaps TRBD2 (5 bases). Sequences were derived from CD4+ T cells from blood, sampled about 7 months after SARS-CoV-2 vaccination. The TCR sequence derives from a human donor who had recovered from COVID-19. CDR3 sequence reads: CASTTGDTSYEQYF. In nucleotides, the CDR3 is TGTGCCAGCACCACCGGGGATACCTCCTACGAGCAGTACTTC.